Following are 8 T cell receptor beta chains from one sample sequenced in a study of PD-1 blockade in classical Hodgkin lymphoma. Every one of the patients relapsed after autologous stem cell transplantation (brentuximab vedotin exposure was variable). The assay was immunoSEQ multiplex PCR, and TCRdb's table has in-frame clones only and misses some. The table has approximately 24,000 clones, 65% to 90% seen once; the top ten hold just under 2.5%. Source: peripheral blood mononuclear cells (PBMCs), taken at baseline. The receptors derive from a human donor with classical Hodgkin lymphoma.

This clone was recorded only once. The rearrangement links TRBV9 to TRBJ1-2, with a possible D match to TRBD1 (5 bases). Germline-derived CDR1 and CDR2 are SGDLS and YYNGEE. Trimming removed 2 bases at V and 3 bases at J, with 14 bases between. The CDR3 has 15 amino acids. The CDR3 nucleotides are TGTGCCAGCAGCGTTAGCCGGGGGTTTCACTATGGCTACACCTTC. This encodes CASSVSRGFHYGYTF.

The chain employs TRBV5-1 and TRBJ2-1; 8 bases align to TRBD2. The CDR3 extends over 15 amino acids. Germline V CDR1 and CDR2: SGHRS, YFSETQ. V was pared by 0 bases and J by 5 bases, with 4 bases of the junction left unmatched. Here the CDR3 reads CASSLVLADNNEQFF. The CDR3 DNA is TGCGCCAGCAGCTTGGTACTAGCGGATAACAATGAGCAGTTCTTC.

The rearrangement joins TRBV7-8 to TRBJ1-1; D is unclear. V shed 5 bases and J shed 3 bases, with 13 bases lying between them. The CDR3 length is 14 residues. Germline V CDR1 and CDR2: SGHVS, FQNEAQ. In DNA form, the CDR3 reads TGTGCCAGCAGCCACACTGACGGGTACACTGAAGCTTTCTTT. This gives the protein CASSHTDGYTEAFF. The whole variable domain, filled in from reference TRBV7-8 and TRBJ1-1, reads GAGVSQSPRYKVAKRGQDVALRCDPISGHVSLFWYQQALGQGPEFLTYFQNEAQLDKSGLPSDRFFAERPEGSVSTLKIQRTQQEDSAVYLCASSHTDGYTEAFFGQGTRLTVV.

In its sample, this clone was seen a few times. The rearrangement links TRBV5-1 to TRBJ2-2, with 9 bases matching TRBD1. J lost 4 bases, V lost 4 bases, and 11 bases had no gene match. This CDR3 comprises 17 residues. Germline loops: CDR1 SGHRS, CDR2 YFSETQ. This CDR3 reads CASSPLSGTGPTGELFF. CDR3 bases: TGCGCCAGCAGCCCGCTCTCCGGGACAGGGCCCACCGGGGAGCTGTTTTTT.

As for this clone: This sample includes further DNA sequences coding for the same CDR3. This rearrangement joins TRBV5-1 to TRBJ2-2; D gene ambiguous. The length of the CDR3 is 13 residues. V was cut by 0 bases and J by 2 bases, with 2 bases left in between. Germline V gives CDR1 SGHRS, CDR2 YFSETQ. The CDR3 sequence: CASSLGNTGELFF. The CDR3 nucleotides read TGCGCCAGCAGCTTGGGCAACACCGGGGAGCTGTTTTTT.

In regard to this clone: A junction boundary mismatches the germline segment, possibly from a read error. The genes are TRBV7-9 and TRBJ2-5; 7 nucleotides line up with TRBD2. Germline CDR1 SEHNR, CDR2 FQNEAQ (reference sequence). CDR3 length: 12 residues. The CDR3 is CASSREEGPTHF. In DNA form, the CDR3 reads TGTGCCAGCAGCCGGGAGGAGGGACCCACGCACTTC.

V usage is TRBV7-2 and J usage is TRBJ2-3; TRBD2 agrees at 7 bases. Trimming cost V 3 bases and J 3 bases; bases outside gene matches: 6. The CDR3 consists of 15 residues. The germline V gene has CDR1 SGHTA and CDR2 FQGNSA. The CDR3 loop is CASSFPGLTTDTQYF. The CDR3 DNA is TGTGCCAGCAGCTTCCCGGGACTAACTACAGATACGCAGTATTTT.

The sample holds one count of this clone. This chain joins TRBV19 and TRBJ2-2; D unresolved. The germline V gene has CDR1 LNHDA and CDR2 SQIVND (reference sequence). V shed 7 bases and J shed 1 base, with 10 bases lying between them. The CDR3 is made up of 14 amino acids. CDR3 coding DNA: TGTGCCAGTATGTGGCAGGAGAACACCGGGGAGCTGTTTTTT. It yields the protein CASMWQENTGELFF.